The source of this T cell receptor (beta chain) is a study of identical twins. One entry per CDR3 protein results from TCRdb running MiXCR on the 5' RACE reads. The sample consists of approximately 410,000 distinct CDR3 sequences, under 20% of them appearing once. Overall study findings and caveats: Conclusions came from cross-sectional statistical analysis, not from following the same donors.

CDR3 length: 15 residues. V shed 4 bases and J shed 0 bases, with 13 bases lying between them. Germline assignment: CDR1 SGHRS and CDR2 YFSETQ. As regards this clonotype: Antigen specificity is unknown.

The chain is built from TRBV5-1 and TRBJ1-1; a possible D gene is TRBD1 (6 bases). The sample taken for sequencing was naive T cells sorted from blood. This clonotype was sampled from a man in his fifties in good health. CDR3 in DNA: TGCGCCAGCAGCCGCCGGGACACAATGAACACTGAAGCTTTCTTT. This sequence encodes CASSRRDTMNTEAFF.